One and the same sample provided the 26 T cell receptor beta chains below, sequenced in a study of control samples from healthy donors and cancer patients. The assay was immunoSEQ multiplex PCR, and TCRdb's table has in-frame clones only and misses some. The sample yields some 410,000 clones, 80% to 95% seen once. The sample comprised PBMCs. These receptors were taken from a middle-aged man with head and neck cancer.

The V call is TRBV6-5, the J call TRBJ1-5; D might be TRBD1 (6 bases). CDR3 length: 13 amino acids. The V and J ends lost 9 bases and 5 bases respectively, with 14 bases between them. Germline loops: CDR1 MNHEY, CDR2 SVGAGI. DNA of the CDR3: TGTGCCAGTCGGAGGGGGACTCATCAGCCCCAGCATTTT. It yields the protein CASRRGTHQPQHF.

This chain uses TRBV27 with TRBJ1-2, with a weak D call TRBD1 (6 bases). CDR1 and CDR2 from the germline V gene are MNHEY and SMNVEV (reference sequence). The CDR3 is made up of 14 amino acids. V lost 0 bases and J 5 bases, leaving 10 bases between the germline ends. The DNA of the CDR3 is TGTGCCAGCAGTTTATCTAGCCAGGGGTATGGCTACACCTTC. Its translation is CASSLSSQGYGYTF.

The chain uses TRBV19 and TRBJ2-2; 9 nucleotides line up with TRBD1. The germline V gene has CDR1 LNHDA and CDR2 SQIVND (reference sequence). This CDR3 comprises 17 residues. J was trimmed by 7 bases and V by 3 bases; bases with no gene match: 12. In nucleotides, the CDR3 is TGTGCCAGTAGTATGGTCACCGGGACAGGGTTGTTCGGGGAGCTGTTTTTT. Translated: CASSMVTGTGLFGELFF.

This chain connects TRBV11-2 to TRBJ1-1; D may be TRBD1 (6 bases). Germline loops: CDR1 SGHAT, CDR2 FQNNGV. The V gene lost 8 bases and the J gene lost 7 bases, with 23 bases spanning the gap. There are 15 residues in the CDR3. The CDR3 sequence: CASFSLRGRDGEAFF. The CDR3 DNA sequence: TGTGCCAGCTTCAGCCTCCGGGGGCGGGATGGTGAAGCTTTCTTT.

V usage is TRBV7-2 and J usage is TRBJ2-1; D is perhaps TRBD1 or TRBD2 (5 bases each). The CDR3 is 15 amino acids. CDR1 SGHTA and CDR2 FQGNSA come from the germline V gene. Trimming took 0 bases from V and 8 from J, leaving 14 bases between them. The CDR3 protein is CASSLAGPPLHEQFF. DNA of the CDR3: TGTGCCAGCAGCTTAGCGGGACCCCCGTTGCATGAGCAGTTCTTC. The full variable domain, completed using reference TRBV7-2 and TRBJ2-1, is GAGVSQSPSNKVTEKGKDVELRCDPISGHTALYWYRQSLGQGLEFLIYFQGNSAPDKSGLPSDRFSAERTGGSVSTLTIQRTQQEDSAVYLCASSLAGPPLHEQFFGPGTRLTVL.

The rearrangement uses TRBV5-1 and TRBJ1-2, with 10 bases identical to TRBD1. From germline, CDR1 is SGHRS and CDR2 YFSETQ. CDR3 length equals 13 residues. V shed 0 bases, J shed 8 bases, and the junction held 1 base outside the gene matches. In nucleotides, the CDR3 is TGCGCCAGCAGCTTGGGGGACAGGGGAGGCTACACCTTC. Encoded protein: CASSLGDRGGYTF.

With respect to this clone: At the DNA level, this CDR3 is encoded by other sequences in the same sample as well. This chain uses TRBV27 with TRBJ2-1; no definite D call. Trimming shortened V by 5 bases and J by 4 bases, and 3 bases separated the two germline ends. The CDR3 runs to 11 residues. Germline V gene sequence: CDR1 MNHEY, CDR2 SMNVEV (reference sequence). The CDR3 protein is CASSTYNEQFF. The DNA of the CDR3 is TGTGCCAGCAGTACTTACAATGAGCAGTTCTTC.

CDR3 DNA sequence: TGTGCCAGTAGTATACAACAGGTTGGCTACACCTTC. Its protein product is CASSIQQVGYTF. This rearrangement joins TRBV19 to TRBJ1-2; D perhaps matches TRBD1 (5 bases). The CDR3 is 12 residues long. V lost 2 bases to trimming and J lost 7 bases, with 8 bases between them. Germline V gene lookup returns CDR1 LNHDA and CDR2 SQIVND (reference sequence).

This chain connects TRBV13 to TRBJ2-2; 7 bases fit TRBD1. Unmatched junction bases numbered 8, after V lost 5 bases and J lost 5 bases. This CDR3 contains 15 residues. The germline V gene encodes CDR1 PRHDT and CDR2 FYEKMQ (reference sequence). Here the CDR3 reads CASSPPGGSTGELFF. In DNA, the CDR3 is TGTGCCAGCAGCCCCCCAGGGGGAAGTACCGGGGAGCTGTTTTTT.

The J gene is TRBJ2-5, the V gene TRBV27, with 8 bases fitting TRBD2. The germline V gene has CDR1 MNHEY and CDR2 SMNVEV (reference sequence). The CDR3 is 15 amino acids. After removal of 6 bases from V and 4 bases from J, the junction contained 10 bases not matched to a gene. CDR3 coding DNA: TGTGCCAGCAGCCCCAGGCGTCTAGCGGGAGAGACCCAGTACTTC. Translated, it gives CASSPRRLAGETQYF.

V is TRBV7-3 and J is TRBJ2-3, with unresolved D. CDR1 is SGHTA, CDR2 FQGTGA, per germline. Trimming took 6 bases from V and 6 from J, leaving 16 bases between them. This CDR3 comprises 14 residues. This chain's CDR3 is CASSPRRGFDTQYF. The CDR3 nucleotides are TGTGCCAGCAGTCCTAGGAGAGGTTTTGATACGCAGTATTTT.

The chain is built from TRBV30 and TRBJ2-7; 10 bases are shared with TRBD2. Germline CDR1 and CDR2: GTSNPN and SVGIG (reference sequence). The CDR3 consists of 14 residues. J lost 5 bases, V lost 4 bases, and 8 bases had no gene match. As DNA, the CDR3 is TGTGCCTGGAAAGCGTCTAGCGGGAGAAACGAGCAGTACTTC. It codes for CAWKASSGRNEQYF.

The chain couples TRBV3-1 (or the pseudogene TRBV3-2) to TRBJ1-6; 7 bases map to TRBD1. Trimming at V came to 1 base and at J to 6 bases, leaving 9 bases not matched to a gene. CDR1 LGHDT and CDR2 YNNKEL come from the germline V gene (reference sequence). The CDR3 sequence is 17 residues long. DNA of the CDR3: TGTGCCAGCAGCCAAGTAACGGGGACAGTCCGTAATTCACCCCTCCACTTT. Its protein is CASSQVTGTVRNSPLHF.

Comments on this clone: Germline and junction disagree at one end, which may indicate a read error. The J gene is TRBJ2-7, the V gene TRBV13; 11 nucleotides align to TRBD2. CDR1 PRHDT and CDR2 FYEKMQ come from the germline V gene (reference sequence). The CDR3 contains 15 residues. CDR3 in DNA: TGTGCCAGCAGCCTAGGGACTAGCGGTCCCTACGAGCAGTACTTC. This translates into CASSLGTSGPYEQYF.

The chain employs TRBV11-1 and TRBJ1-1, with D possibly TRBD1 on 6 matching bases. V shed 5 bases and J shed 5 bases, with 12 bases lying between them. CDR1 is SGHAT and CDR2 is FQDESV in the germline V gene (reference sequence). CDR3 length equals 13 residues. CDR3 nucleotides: TGTGCCAGCAGCCCAGGACAGCTGACTGAAGCTTTCTTT. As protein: CASSPGQLTEAFF.

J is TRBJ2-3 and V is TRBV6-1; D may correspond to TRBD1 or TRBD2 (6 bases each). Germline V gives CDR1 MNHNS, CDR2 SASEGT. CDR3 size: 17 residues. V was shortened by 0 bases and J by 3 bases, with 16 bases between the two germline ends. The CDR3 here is CASSEALRGAGTDTQYF. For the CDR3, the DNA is TGTGCCAGCAGTGAAGCGCTGAGGGGGGCTGGGACAGATACGCAGTATTTT.

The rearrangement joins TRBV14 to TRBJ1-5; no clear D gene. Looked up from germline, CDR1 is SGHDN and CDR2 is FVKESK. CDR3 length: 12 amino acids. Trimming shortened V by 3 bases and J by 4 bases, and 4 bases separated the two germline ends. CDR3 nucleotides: TGTGCCAGCAGCCAGGAGAATCAGCCCCAGCATTTT. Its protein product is CASSQENQPQHF. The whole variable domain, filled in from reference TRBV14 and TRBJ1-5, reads EAGVTQFPSHSVIEKGQTVTLRCDPISGHDNLYWYRRVMGKEIKFLLHFVKESKQDESGMPNNRFLAERTGGTYSTLKVQPAELEDSGVYFCASSQENQPQHFGDGTRLSIL.

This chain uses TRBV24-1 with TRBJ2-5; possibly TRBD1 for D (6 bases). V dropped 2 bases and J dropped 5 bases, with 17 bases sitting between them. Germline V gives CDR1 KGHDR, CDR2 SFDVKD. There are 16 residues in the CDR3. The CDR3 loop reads CATSDYQGPSRETQYF. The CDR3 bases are TGTGCCACCAGTGATTACCAGGGGCCGAGCAGGGAGACCCAGTACTTC.

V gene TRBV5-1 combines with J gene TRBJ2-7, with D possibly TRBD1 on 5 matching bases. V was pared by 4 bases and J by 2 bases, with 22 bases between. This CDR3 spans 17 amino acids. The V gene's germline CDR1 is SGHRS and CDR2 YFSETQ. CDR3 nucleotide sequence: TGCGCCAGCAGCCGTGTGGGTCAGGGCATCTTGGCCTACGAGCAGTACTTC. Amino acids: CASSRVGQGILAYEQYF.

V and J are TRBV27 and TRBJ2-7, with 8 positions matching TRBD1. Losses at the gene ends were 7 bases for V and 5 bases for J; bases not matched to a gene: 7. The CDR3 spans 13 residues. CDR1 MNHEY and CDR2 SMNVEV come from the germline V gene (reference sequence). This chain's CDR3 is CASTRAGGHEQYF. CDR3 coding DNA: TGTGCCAGCACCCGAGCAGGGGGCCACGAGCAGTACTTC.

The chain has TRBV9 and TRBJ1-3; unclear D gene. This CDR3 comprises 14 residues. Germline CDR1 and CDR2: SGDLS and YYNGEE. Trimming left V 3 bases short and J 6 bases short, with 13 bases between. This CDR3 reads CASSAQQAANTIYF. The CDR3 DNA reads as TGTGCCAGCAGCGCCCAGCAGGCGGCAAACACCATATATTTT.

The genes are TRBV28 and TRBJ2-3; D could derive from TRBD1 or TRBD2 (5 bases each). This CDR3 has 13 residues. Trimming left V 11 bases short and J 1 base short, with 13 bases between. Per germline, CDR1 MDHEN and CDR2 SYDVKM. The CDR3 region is CAHFGGGTDTQYF. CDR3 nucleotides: TGTGCCCATTTTGGGGGAGGCACAGATACGCAGTATTTT. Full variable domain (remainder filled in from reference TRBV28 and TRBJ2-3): DVKVTQSSRYLVKRTGEKVFLECVQDMDHENMFWYRQDPGLGLRLIYFSYDVKMKEKGDIPEGYSVSREKKERFSLILESASTNQTSMYLCAHFGGGTDTQYFGPGTRLTVL.

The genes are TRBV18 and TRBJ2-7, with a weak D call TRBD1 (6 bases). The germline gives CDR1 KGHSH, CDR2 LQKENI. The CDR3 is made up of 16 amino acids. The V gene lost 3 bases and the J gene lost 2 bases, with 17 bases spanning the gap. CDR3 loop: CASSPYPPGQTYEQYF. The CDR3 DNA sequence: TGTGCCAGCTCACCTTACCCGCCGGGACAAACCTACGAGCAGTACTTC.

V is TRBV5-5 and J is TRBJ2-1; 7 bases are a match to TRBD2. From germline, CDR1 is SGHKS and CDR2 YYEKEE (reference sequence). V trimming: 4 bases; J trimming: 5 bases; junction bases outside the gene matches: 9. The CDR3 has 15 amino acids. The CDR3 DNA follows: TGTGCCAGCAGCCTTGAGTGGGGAGGGGACAATGAGCAGTTCTTC. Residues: CASSLEWGGDNEQFF. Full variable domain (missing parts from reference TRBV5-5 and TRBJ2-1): DAGVTQSPTHLIKTRGQQVTLRCSPISGHKSVSWYQQVLGQGPQFIFQYYEKEERGRGNFPDRFSARQFPNYSSELNVNALLLGDSALYLCASSLEWGGDNEQFFGPGTRLTVL.

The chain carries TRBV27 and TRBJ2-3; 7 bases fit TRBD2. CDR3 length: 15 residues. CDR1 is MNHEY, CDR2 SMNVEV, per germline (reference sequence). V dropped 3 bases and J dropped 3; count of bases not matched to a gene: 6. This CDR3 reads CASSFQRGDTDTQYF. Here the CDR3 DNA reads TGTGCCAGCAGTTTCCAGCGGGGCGATACAGATACGCAGTATTTT.

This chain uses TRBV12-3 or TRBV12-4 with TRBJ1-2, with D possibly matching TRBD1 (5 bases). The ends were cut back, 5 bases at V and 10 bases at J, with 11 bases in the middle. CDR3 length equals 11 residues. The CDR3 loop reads CASSGTSYYTF. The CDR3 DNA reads TGTGCCAGCAGTGGGACCAGTTACTACACCTTC.